The rows below give T cell receptor beta chains drawn from one sample of a study of blood T cell repertoires in COVID-19. Measured with immunoSEQ multiplex PCR; TCRdb has only the in-frame clones, and not every one. This table holds about 280,000 clones, 80% to 85% found once. The material sequenced was PBMCs or T cells enriched from blood (not recorded which). The receptors shown here come from a man in his forties who had been exposed to COVID-19. The CDR3 runs from the conserved cysteine through the conserved F or W. Each record gives: clone size, D gene, V gene, J gene, CDR3 protein, CDR3 DNA. The D gene is left open where the match is weak. Clone size is shown for a subset of rows, as once, few, many or a class of expanded clone.

>-|TRBD2|TRBV2|TRBJ2-5
CASSAREGETQYF
TGTGCCAGCAGTGCCAGGGAGGGCGAGACCCAGTACTTC
>-|-|TRBV24-1|TRBJ2-1
CATTEGAENEQFF
TGTGCCACCACGGAGGGGGCCGAAAATGAGCAGTTCTTC
>-|-|TRBV10-3|TRBJ1-1
CAIRAREKNTEAFF
TGTGCCATCAGAGCGAGGGAAAAGAACACTGAAGCTTTCTTT
>few|TRBD2|TRBV30|TRBJ2-5
CAWSGGGNQETQYF
TGTGCCTGGAGTGGGGGGGGGAACCAAGAGACCCAGTACTTC
>-|TRBD1|TRBV5-1|TRBJ1-2
CASRQGSSTNYGYTF
TGCGCCAGCCGACAGGGGAGCTCCACGAACTATGGCTACACCTTC
>-|TRBD2|TRBV19|TRBJ2-1
CASSRISAGGMSSYNEQFF
TGTGCCAGTAGTCGGATCTCAGCGGGAGGGATGAGCTCCTACAATGAGCAGTTCTTC
>-|TRBD1|TRBV5-1|TRBJ1-5
CASSLAGTDQPQHF
TGCGCCAGCAGCTTGGCAGGGACAGATCAGCCCCAGCATTTT
>-|-|TRBV5-1|TRBJ2-7
CASSLSGLPYEQYF
TGCGCCAGCAGCTTGAGCGGACTACCATACGAGCAGTACTTC
>-|TRBD2|TRBV5-1|TRBJ2-2
CASNGRAETGGELFF
TGCGCCAGCAACGGGAGGGCCGAAACCGGCGGGGAGCTGTTTTTT
>-|-|TRBV6-5|TRBJ2-3
CASKLNTDTQYF
TGTGCCAGCAAGCTTAACACAGATACGCAGTATTTT
>-|TRBD2|TRBV24-1|TRBJ2-1
CATSDKGEGGFGSYNEQFF
TGTGCCACCAGTGATAAAGGGGAGGGAGGGTTTGGATCCTACAATGAGCAGTTCTTC
>-|-|TRBV20-1|TRBJ1-1
CSASRQSSGLTEAFF
TGCAGTGCTAGTCGTCAGTCCTCGGGTCTCACTGAAGCTTTCTTT
>-|-|TRBV11-2|TRBJ1-5
CASSVTGNHQPQHF
TGTGCCAGCAGCGTAACAGGGAACCATCAGCCCCAGCATTTT
>-|TRBD1|TRBV4-2|TRBJ2-7
CASSQTGGLEQYF
TGTGCCAGCAGCCAGACAGGGGGGCTCGAGCAGTACTTC
>-|TRBD2|TRBV7-3|TRBJ2-5
CASSLSGTMGETQYF
TGTGCCAGCAGCTTAAGCGGGACTATGGGGGAGACCCAGTACTTC
>-|TRBD2|TRBV29-1|TRBJ2-5
CSEGDGTSGSAQYF
TGCAGCGAAGGGGATGGGACTAGCGGGTCGGCGCAGTACTTC
>-|TRBD2|TRBV27|TRBJ2-7
CASSFLGGEPYEQYF
TGTGCCAGCAGTTTCCTGGGGGGGGAACCCTACGAGCAGTACTTC
>-|-|TRBV6-5|TRBJ1-2
CASSSGARTNYGYTF
TGTGCCAGCAGTTCAGGGGCGCGGACCAACTATGGCTACACCTTC
>-|-|TRBV5-1|TRBJ2-1
CASSSLPTSPDYNEQFF
TGCGCCAGCAGCTCCCTCCCTACTAGCCCGGACTACAATGAGCAGTTCTTC
>-|-|TRBV2|TRBJ2-3
CATAEEDTQYF
TGTGCCACCGCAGAGGAAGATACGCAGTATTTT
>once|-|TRBV23-1|TRBJ1-1
CASRKELSEAFF
TGCGCCAGCAGAAAAGAACTGTCTGAAGCTTTCTTT
>-|-|TRBV9|TRBJ2-1
CASSVAALLNEQFF
TGTGCCAGCAGCGTAGCCGCCCTGCTAAATGAGCAGTTCTTC
>-|-|TRBV3-1/TRBV3-2|TRBJ1-6
CASSQEGGAGSPLHF
TGTGCCAGCAGCCAAGAAGGGGGGGCAGGTTCACCCCTCCACTTT
>-|-|TRBV19|TRBJ2-7
CASSSTGLYEQYF
TGTGCCAGTAGCTCGACAGGTTTATACGAGCAGTACTTC
>-|-|TRBV3-1/TRBV3-2|TRBJ1-1
CASSVTGNTEAFF
TGTGCCAGCAGCGTGACAGGGAACACTGAAGCTTTCTTT
>-|-|TRBV5-4|TRBJ2-7
CASGSTTSSYEQYF
TGTGCCAGCGGCAGCACGACTAGCTCCTACGAGCAGTACTTC